The rows below give T cell receptor beta chains drawn from one sample of a study of OX40 agonist ivuxolimab in advanced cancers. Sequencing used immunoSEQ multiplex PCR; TCRdb keeps in-frame clones, though not all of them. The top ten clones hold approximately 5.1% of a sample with around 70,000 clones, about four fifths of them seen once. Sample: CD4+ or CD8+ T cells sorted from blood, taken in a trial of the OX40 agonist ivuxolimab. These TCRs come from an adult with an advanced solid tumor such as melanoma, head and neck, liver or kidney cancer. The CDR3 runs from the conserved cysteine through the conserved F or W. The D gene is left open where the match is weak. Some rows have no size entry. The others give once, few or many, or a class for an expanded clone.

clone size: once
J gene: TRBJ2-3
V gene: TRBV2
D gene: TRBD2
CDR3 DNA: TGTGCCAGCATGTTGGACGGGGGGGCCGGAGATACGCAGTATTTT
CDR3 protein: CASMLDGGAGDTQYF

clone size: .
J gene: TRBJ1-2
V gene: TRBV28
D gene: .
CDR3 DNA: TGTGCCAGCAGTGTACAGGAGAACTATGGCTACACCTTC
CDR3 protein: CASSVQENYGYTF

clone size: .
J gene: TRBJ1-2
V gene: TRBV28
D gene: .
CDR3 DNA: TGTGCCAGCAGTGAAACAGGGAGGTGGTATGGCTACACCTTC
CDR3 protein: CASSETGRWYGYTF

clone size: .
J gene: TRBJ1-4
V gene: TRBV4-1
D gene: .
CDR3 DNA: TGCGCCAGCAGCCAAGTTTCCGCCGATAGGAGAGAAAAACTGTTTTTT
CDR3 protein: CASSQVSADRREKLFF

clone size: few
J gene: TRBJ1-1
V gene: TRBV19
D gene: .
CDR3 DNA: TGTGCCAGTACGGTGGCTGAAGCTTTCTTT
CDR3 protein: CASTVAEAFF

clone size: .
J gene: TRBJ1-5
V gene: TRBV10-3
D gene: .
CDR3 DNA: TGTGCCATCAGTAACCAGGAGCTCAATCAGCCCCAGCATTTT
CDR3 protein: CAISNQELNQPQHF

clone size: .
J gene: TRBJ1-1
V gene: TRBV18
D gene: TRBD1
CDR3 DNA: TGTGCCAGCTCACCACCCTCACAGGGGATAACTGAAGCTTTCTTT
CDR3 protein: CASSPPSQGITEAFF

clone size: .
J gene: TRBJ2-3
V gene: TRBV10-3
D gene: TRBD1
CDR3 DNA: TGTGCCATCAGACAGGGGGCAACAGATACGCAGTATTTT
CDR3 protein: CAIRQGATDTQYF

clone size: .
J gene: TRBJ2-3
V gene: TRBV4-3
D gene: TRBD2
CDR3 DNA: TGCGCCAGCAGCCGGTTAGCGGGGGTTACAGATACGCAGTATTTT
CDR3 protein: CASSRLAGVTDTQYF

clone size: .
J gene: TRBJ2-2
V gene: TRBV7-9
D gene: .
CDR3 DNA: TGTGCCAGCAGCCGGGACACCCTCACCGGGGAGCTGTTTTTT
CDR3 protein: CASSRDTLTGELFF

clone size: .
J gene: TRBJ2-3
V gene: TRBV2
D gene: .
CDR3 DNA: TGTGCCAGCAGCCTTACCGAAGATACGCAGTATTTT
CDR3 protein: CASSLTEDTQYF

clone size: .
J gene: TRBJ2-7
V gene: TRBV6-6
D gene: TRBD2
CDR3 DNA: TGTGCCAGCAGTTATGACCTAGCGGCCTACGAGCAGTACTTC
CDR3 protein: CASSYDLAAYEQYF

clone size: .
J gene: TRBJ2-2
V gene: TRBV5-4
D gene: TRBD1
CDR3 DNA: TGTGCCAGCACCCTCCCGGGACAGGGGGCTAACACCGGGGAGCTGTTTTTT
CDR3 protein: CASTLPGQGANTGELFF

clone size: .
J gene: TRBJ1-3
V gene: TRBV28
D gene: .
CDR3 DNA: TGTGCCAGCAGCCCAGCTCAGGGGAACAGGGGAAACACCATATATTTT
CDR3 protein: CASSPAQGNRGNTIYF

clone size: few
J gene: TRBJ2-5
V gene: TRBV7-3
D gene: TRBD2
CDR3 DNA: TGTGCCAGCAGCCGGACTAGCGGGGAAGAGACCCAGTACTTC
CDR3 protein: CASSRTSGEETQYF

clone size: .
J gene: TRBJ2-3
V gene: TRBV5-1
D gene: .
CDR3 DNA: TGCGCCAGCAGCTTGAGGTCGTTTCACTCCCCAGATACGCAGTATTTT
CDR3 protein: CASSLRSFHSPDTQYF

clone size: .
J gene: TRBJ2-7
V gene: TRBV18
D gene: TRBD1
CDR3 DNA: TGTGCCAGCTCCCCCCAACAGGGGGCGGGCAGGGAGCAGTACTTC
CDR3 protein: CASSPQQGAGREQYF

clone size: .
J gene: TRBJ2-7
V gene: TRBV29-1
D gene: TRBD1
CDR3 DNA: TGCAGCGTTGCCGGAGGGGGGACAGGGGACCTCCTACGAAACAGGGAGCAGTACTTC
CDR3 protein: CSVAGGGTGDLLRNREQYF

clone size: .
J gene: TRBJ1-2
V gene: TRBV6-5
D gene: .
CDR3 DNA: TGTGCCAGCGGGGGAGACGCGAGAGGCTACACCTTC
CDR3 protein: CASGGDARGYTF

clone size: .
J gene: TRBJ1-1
V gene: TRBV4-2
D gene: .
CDR3 DNA: TGTGCCAGCAGCCCCCAGGGATACACTGAAGCTTTCTTT
CDR3 protein: CASSPQGYTEAFF

clone size: once
J gene: TRBJ1-5
V gene: TRBV2
D gene: .
CDR3 DNA: TGTGCCAGCATAGGAGGGAGGGGTCCTAGCAATCAGCCCCAGCATTTT
CDR3 protein: CASIGGRGPSNQPQHF

clone size: few
J gene: TRBJ1-2
V gene: TRBV21-1
D gene: .
CDR3 DNA: TGTGCCAGCAGCAAAGCTAGAGGGCAGGGCGCCTATGGCTACACCTTC
CDR3 protein: CASSKARGQGAYGYTF

clone size: .
J gene: TRBJ1-5
V gene: TRBV2
D gene: .
CDR3 DNA: TGTGCCAGTACTGAGGGCAATCAGCCCCAGCATTTT
CDR3 protein: CASTEGNQPQHF

clone size: .
J gene: TRBJ2-7
V gene: TRBV5-1
D gene: .
CDR3 DNA: TGCGCCAGCAGCTCGAGCAGAGCCGAGCAGTACTTC
CDR3 protein: CASSSSRAEQYF

clone size: .
J gene: TRBJ2-7
V gene: TRBV5-1
D gene: TRBD1
CDR3 DNA: TGCGCCAGCAGCTTGATCGGGACAGGCTACGAGCAGTACTTC
CDR3 protein: CASSLIGTGYEQYF

clone size: .
J gene: TRBJ1-5
V gene: TRBV28
D gene: TRBD1
CDR3 DNA: TGTGCCAGCCGCTCAGGGGGAAATAGCAATCAGCCCCAGCATTTT
CDR3 protein: CASRSGGNSNQPQHF

clone size: few
J gene: TRBJ2-2
V gene: TRBV9
D gene: TRBD2
CDR3 DNA: TGTGCCAGCAGCGTAAGCGGGGGGGCGGACACCGGGGAGCTGTTTTTT
CDR3 protein: CASSVSGGADTGELFF

clone size: .
J gene: TRBJ2-2
V gene: TRBV7-9
D gene: TRBD2
CDR3 DNA: TGTGCCAGCTTCGGGGGGGCCAACACCGGGGAGCTGTTTTTT
CDR3 protein: CASFGGANTGELFF

clone size: .
J gene: TRBJ2-5
V gene: TRBV11-2
D gene: .
CDR3 DNA: TGTGCCAGCAGCTTAGTGGCGGGACCTCTGGAGACCCAGTACTTC
CDR3 protein: CASSLVAGPLETQYF

clone size: .
J gene: TRBJ1-5
V gene: TRBV10-3
D gene: .
CDR3 DNA: TGTGCCATCAGTGATATCAATCAGCCCCAGCATTTT
CDR3 protein: CAISDINQPQHF

clone size: .
J gene: TRBJ2-1
V gene: TRBV7-2
D gene: TRBD2
CDR3 DNA: TGTGCCAGCAGCCTGGACGTATCTAGCGGGAGGGCCACCCATGAGCAGTTCTTC
CDR3 protein: CASSLDVSSGRATHEQFF

clone size: once
J gene: TRBJ1-1
V gene: TRBV7-2
D gene: .
CDR3 DNA: TGTGCCAGCAGCTTAGGAGGGAGCAGGGAGAGAGCTTTCTTT
CDR3 protein: CASSLGGSRERAFF

clone size: few
J gene: TRBJ2-1
V gene: TRBV5-4
D gene: TRBD1
CDR3 DNA: TGTGCCAGCAGCCCCCCCCGGACAGGGGTGAATGAGCAGTTCTTC
CDR3 protein: CASSPPRTGVNEQFF

clone size: .
J gene: TRBJ2-5
V gene: TRBV28
D gene: .
CDR3 DNA: TGTGCCACGGGGGGCTCCGGGGAGACCCAGTACTTC
CDR3 protein: CATGGSGETQYF

clone size: .
J gene: TRBJ2-5
V gene: TRBV18
D gene: TRBD1
CDR3 DNA: TGTGCCAGCTCACGGACAGGGGATCATGGGACCCAGTACTTC
CDR3 protein: CASSRTGDHGTQYF

clone size: .
J gene: TRBJ2-1
V gene: TRBV14
D gene: .
CDR3 DNA: TGTGCCAGCAGCCAAGCGACACACTACAATGAGCAGTTCTTC
CDR3 protein: CASSQATHYNEQFF

clone size: .
J gene: TRBJ2-3
V gene: TRBV5-8
D gene: .
CDR3 DNA: TGTGCCAGCAGCTTGGTACGAGATACGCAGTATTTT
CDR3 protein: CASSLVRDTQYF

clone size: .
J gene: TRBJ2-1
V gene: TRBV4-1
D gene: .
CDR3 DNA: TGCGCCAGCAGCCACCCGACAGGGACAGCGGGTTCCTACAATGAGCAGTTCTTC
CDR3 protein: CASSHPTGTAGSYNEQFF

clone size: .
J gene: TRBJ2-3
V gene: TRBV6-6
D gene: TRBD1
CDR3 DNA: TGTGCCAGCAGCCGAGGACAGGGTGCAGATACGCAGTATTTT
CDR3 protein: CASSRGQGADTQYF

clone size: .
J gene: TRBJ2-3
V gene: TRBV7-2
D gene: .
CDR3 DNA: TGTGCCAGCAGCTTAAATCCTTCCAGGGAATTACAGACAGATACGCAGTATTTT
CDR3 protein: CASSLNPSRELQTDTQYF

clone size: once
J gene: TRBJ1-4
V gene: TRBV6-5
D gene: TRBD1
CDR3 DNA: TGTGCCAGCAGCCGGAAGGGGGCGACTAATGAAAAACTGTTTTTT
CDR3 protein: CASSRKGATNEKLFF

clone size: once
J gene: TRBJ2-7
V gene: TRBV6-5
D gene: .
CDR3 DNA: TGTGCCAGCAGCCCCCGTAGGAAAAGCTCCTACGAGCAGTACTTC
CDR3 protein: CASSPRRKSSYEQYF

clone size: .
J gene: TRBJ1-2
V gene: TRBV28
D gene: TRBD1
CDR3 DNA: TGTGCCAGCAGTTTCTCCGACAGGGAAAATGGCTACACCTTC
CDR3 protein: CASSFSDRENGYTF

clone size: few
J gene: TRBJ1-2
V gene: TRBV5-1
D gene: .
CDR3 DNA: TGCGCCAGCAGCTTGGGAGTCGACTCTAACTATGGCTACACCTTC
CDR3 protein: CASSLGVDSNYGYTF

clone size: few
J gene: TRBJ1-3
V gene: TRBV6-1
D gene: .
CDR3 DNA: TGTGCCAGCAGCGCGGGTCTTTACTCTGGAAACACCATATATTTT
CDR3 protein: CASSAGLYSGNTIYF